This is a list of T cell receptor beta chains from one sample in a study of blood T cell repertoires in COVID-19. Using immunoSEQ multiplex PCR, the repertoire was profiled, and TCRdb retains in-frame clones only, with some absent. Of 120,000 to 150,000 clones detected, approximately 89% appear once; the ten largest clones hold around 1.5%. Sequences were obtained from peripheral blood. The receptors were gathered from a human donor in a cohort sampled during active COVID-19. CDR3s include the opening cysteine and the closing phenylalanine or tryptophan. The order of the fields is CDR3 DNA, CDR3 protein, V gene, D gene, clone size, J gene. The D gene is left open where the match is weak. Clone sizes are given selectively: once, few, many, or a class where the clone is expanded.

TGCAGTGCTAGAGGACACGACGAGCAGTACTTC CSARGHDEQYF TRBV20-1 - - TRBJ2-7
TGTGCCAGCTCCTCTGACAGTGGGGCCCAAGAGACCCAGTACTTC CASSSDSGAQETQYF TRBV25-1 - - TRBJ2-5
TGCAGCGCCCGATCGACAGGGGCGAACACTGAAGCTTTCTTT CSARSTGANTEAFF TRBV29-1 TRBD1 once TRBJ1-1
TGCGCCAGCAGCTTGAGTACGGGAACAGATACGCAGTATTTT CASSLSTGTDTQYF TRBV5-1 - - TRBJ2-3
TGTGCCATCAGTGGGACAGGCAACGAGCAGTACTTC CAISGTGNEQYF TRBV10-3 TRBD1 - TRBJ2-7
TGTGCCAGCAGCCAAGAGGCTCTGCCAGATACGCAGTATTTT CASSQEALPDTQYF TRBV3-1/TRBV3-2 - - TRBJ2-3
TGTGCCAGCAGTTTATCGGGACAGGGGGCCACCGGGGAGCTGTTTTTT CASSLSGQGATGELFF TRBV27 TRBD1 - TRBJ2-2
TGCGCCAGCAGCCAAGATACGACAGCCCTCTACGAGCAGTACTTC CASSQDTTALYEQYF TRBV4-3 - - TRBJ2-7
TGTGCCAGCAGCTTAGATTCAGCGGGGGGGCCCCCTAGCACAGATACGCAGTATTTT CASSLDSAGGPPSTDTQYF TRBV7-2 TRBD2 - TRBJ2-3
TGTGCCAGTAGTATCGCTAGCGGGGGAGAAGAGACCCAGTACTTC CASSIASGGEETQYF TRBV19 TRBD2 - TRBJ2-5
TGTGCCAGCAGCTTAGGTGGCCAGAACACCGGGGAGCTGTTTTTT CASSLGGQNTGELFF TRBV7-2 - - TRBJ2-2
TGCAGCGTCGGGGGGGGCTCCTACAATGAGCAGTTCTTC CSVGGGSYNEQFF TRBV29-1 TRBD2 - TRBJ2-1
TGTGCCAGCAGCTCCCGGGAGACCCAGTACTTC CASSSRETQYF TRBV11-1 - - TRBJ2-5
TGTGCCAGCAGCCCTAAGACTAGCGGGAGCACAGATACGCAGTATTTT CASSPKTSGSTDTQYF TRBV4-2 TRBD2 - TRBJ2-3
TGTGCCAGCAGCTTAGGCAGGGGGCAGGCAGATACGCAGTATTTT CASSLGRGQADTQYF TRBV7-7 TRBD1 - TRBJ2-3
TGTGCCAGCAGCTTAGTCGGAGGGCTTTTCACTGAAGCTTTCTTT CASSLVGGLFTEAFF TRBV6-5 - once TRBJ1-1
TGCGCCAGCAGTGGAAGCAGAGGGGGCGACATCAACTATGGCTACACCTTC CASSGSRGGDINYGYTF TRBV10-1 TRBD1 - TRBJ1-2
TGTGCCAGCAGCTTAAAAGGGGGGGCTAGCGGTACCTACGAGCAGTACTTC CASSLKGGASGTYEQYF TRBV7-2 - - TRBJ2-7
TGTGCCAGCAGGAAGAGGGGGCCCTATAATTCACCCCTCCACTTT CASRKRGPYNSPLHF TRBV6-5 TRBD1 - TRBJ1-6
TGTGCCAGCAGCCCACGACTTAGCTCCAGCGGGGAGCTGTTTTTT CASSPRLSSSGELFF TRBV3-1/TRBV3-2 - - TRBJ2-2
TGTGCCAGCAGCAGGACTAGCGGGTTGGAGACCCAGTACTTC CASSRTSGLETQYF TRBV6-6 TRBD2 - TRBJ2-5
TGCGCCAGCAGCCGGGCAGCGGTGAACACCGGGGAGCTGTTTTTT CASSRAAVNTGELFF TRBV4-1 - once TRBJ2-2
TGTGCCAGCAGCCTAGGGACAGCGGAGTACTTC CASSLGTAEYF TRBV6-5 TRBD1 few TRBJ2-7
TGTGCCAGCAGTTTAAACAGGGTTCTCAACACAGATACGCAGTATTTT CASSLNRVLNTDTQYF TRBV27 - - TRBJ2-3
TGCAGCGTTGAATTACTAGCGGGGGGGCCGGGCAATGAGCAGTTCTTC CSVELLAGGPGNEQFF TRBV29-1 TRBD2 once TRBJ2-1
TGTGCCTGGGAGACGGGAAACTACGAGCAGTACTTC CAWETGNYEQYF TRBV30 - - TRBJ2-7
TGTGCCAGCAGCAATGGGGTGGGGATAGCGACCGGGGAGCTGTTTTTT CASSNGVGIATGELFF TRBV7-3 - - TRBJ2-2
TGTGCCAGCAGCCCCGGACAGGGGGGGGCCTACGAGCAGTACTTC CASSPGQGGAYEQYF TRBV5-4 TRBD1 - TRBJ2-7
TGTGCCAGCAGCCCCGAGTCAGGGCTTACTTTCTTT CASSPESGLTFF TRBV9 - - TRBJ1-1
TGTGCCAGCAGTACGGGGGACAGCTCTATCTATGGCTACACCTTC CASSTGDSSIYGYTF TRBV6-5 TRBD1 once TRBJ1-2
TGTGCCAGCAGCTCGGGACTAGCGGGGGCTAATGAGCAGTTCTTC CASSSGLAGANEQFF TRBV7-2 TRBD2 - TRBJ2-1
TGTGCCAGTAGTTCCCAAGACTTCTACACCGGGGAGCTGTTTTTT CASSSQDFYTGELFF TRBV19 - - TRBJ2-2
TGTGCCAGTAACTTCCCTTATACGGGGTCACCCCTCCACTTT CASNFPYTGSPLHF TRBV19 - once TRBJ1-6
TGTGCCAGCAGCCGATCGGGGGACACAGATACGCAGTATTTT CASSRSGDTDTQYF TRBV4-2 - - TRBJ2-3
TGTGCCAGCAGCCACGAGTTCGGCAGGGCCTACGAGCAGTACTTC CASSHEFGRAYEQYF TRBV14 - once TRBJ2-7
TGTGCCACCAGCAGGGAGAGCGGGGGAGCCGGGGAGCTGTTTTTT CATSRESGGAGELFF TRBV15 TRBD2 - TRBJ2-2
TGTGCCAGCAGCCCTCGAGGACAGACCCCAATCGAGAAACTGTTTTTT CASSPRGQTPIEKLFF TRBV9 - - TRBJ1-4
TGTGCCAGCTCGTCGGGTGGCGAAAAACTGTTTTTT CASSSGGEKLFF TRBV18 - - TRBJ1-4
TGTGCCAGCAGCCAAGATCGGGACAGGCCCCAAGAGACCCAGTACTTC CASSQDRDRPQETQYF TRBV3-1/TRBV3-2 TRBD1 once TRBJ2-5
TGTGCCAGCAGCCCCAGGGGTGGTACTGAAGCTTTCTTT CASSPRGGTEAFF TRBV5-4 - - TRBJ1-1
TGTGCCAGCAGCCCCGACAGGGGGCTGACGGAGACCCAGTACTTC CASSPDRGLTETQYF TRBV7-2 TRBD1 - TRBJ2-5
TGCGCCAGCAGCCTAGACAGTCACCTCGGCGTGAAGCAGTACTTC CASSLDSHLGVKQYF TRBV5-1 - once TRBJ2-7
TGCGCCAGCAGCTCGGGGACAGGGGTAGGTCAGCCCCAGCATTTT CASSSGTGVGQPQHF TRBV5-1 TRBD1 - TRBJ1-5
TGCGCCAGCAGCCAAGGGACAGACTACGAGCAGTACTTC CASSQGTDYEQYF TRBV4-3 - few TRBJ2-7
TGTGCCAGCAGGCTAAGGGGACAGGGCACAGATACGCAGTATTTT CASRLRGQGTDTQYF TRBV6-5 TRBD1 - TRBJ2-3
TGTGCCAGCAGCTTGGGGCAGGTTCCTGGCTACACCTTC CASSLGQVPGYTF TRBV5-6 - - TRBJ1-2
TGTGCCAGCAGCTCCCGGGACAGGGGCCCCGAGCAGTACTTC CASSSRDRGPEQYF TRBV7-9 TRBD1 - TRBJ2-7
TGTGCCAGCAGTTCTCGGTTCTCTGGGGCCAACGTCCTGACTTTC CASSSRFSGANVLTF TRBV27 - - TRBJ2-6
TGCGCCAGCAGCCTTTTTACTAGCGGGGGGCCTCCTTACAATGAGCAGTTCTTC CASSLFTSGGPPYNEQFF TRBV4-1 TRBD2 - TRBJ2-1
TGTGCCAGCAGGAAACGGGACAGCTATGGCTACACCTTC CASRKRDSYGYTF TRBV25-1 TRBD1 - TRBJ1-2
TGTGCCAGCAGTCCCCGGACAGGCCCTAATGAAAAACTGTTTTTT CASSPRTGPNEKLFF TRBV2 TRBD1 - TRBJ1-4
TGTGCCAGCAGTTACTCGATGCCCAGGGGGAGCAATCAGCCCCAGCATTTT CASSYSMPRGSNQPQHF TRBV6-2/TRBV6-3 TRBD1 once TRBJ1-5
TGTGCCATCAGTGAGTTATACTTGGGACTCGCGGTTCCCGAGCAGTACTTC CAISELYLGLAVPEQYF TRBV10-3 - - TRBJ2-7
TGTGCCAGCAGCGGACAGGGGGCCATGCGGGCTTTCTTT CASSGQGAMRAFF TRBV6-5 TRBD1 - TRBJ1-1
TGTGCCAGCTCAGCGGGACAGGGTCGCTCTGGGGCCAACGTCCTGACTTTC CASSAGQGRSGANVLTF TRBV18 TRBD1 - TRBJ2-6
TGTGCCAGCAGCGGGTCAACGGGGTCCTTAAATGAGCAGTTCTTC CASSGSTGSLNEQFF TRBV9 - - TRBJ2-1